A single sample gave rise to the 2 T cell receptor beta chains below, sequenced in a study of cytomegalovirus exposure and HLA in healthy donors. The PCR had 60 Vbeta and 13 Jbeta primers. The protocol was immunoSEQ multiplex PCR, while the TCRdb copy is restricted to in-frame clones and leaves out a portion. This sample has 150,000 to 200,000 clones, with nearly 80% found just once. What was sequenced was PBMCs. The receptors shown here come from a woman younger than 45 in good health and CMV-seropositive.

This clone was seen just once. The CDR3 nucleotides read TGTGCCAGTAGTTTGGGACTGCTAAATGAGCAGTTCTTC. It translates to CASSLGLLNEQFF. V gene TRBV19 combines with J gene TRBJ2-1; weak D call: TRBD2 (6 bases). This CDR3 comprises 13 residues. V was shortened by 5 bases and J by 7 bases, with 12 bases between the two germline ends. In germline, CDR1 is LNHDA, CDR2 SQIVND (reference sequence).

V and J are TRBV14 and TRBJ2-5; 7 bases fit TRBD2. V shed 6 bases, J shed 1 base, and the junction held 8 bases outside the gene matches. The germline gives CDR1 SGHDN, CDR2 FVKESK. The CDR3 extends over 15 amino acids. The CDR3 DNA sequence: TGTGCCAGCAGTCCGGGACTAACCCTCCAAGAGACCCAGTACTTC. This sequence encodes CASSPGLTLQETQYF. Full variable domain (missing parts from reference TRBV14 and TRBJ2-5): EAGVTQFPSHSVIEKGQTVTLRCDPISGHDNLYWYRRVMGKEIKFLLHFVKESKQDESGMPNNRFLAERTGGTYSTLKVQPAELEDSGVYFCASSPGLTLQETQYFGPGTRLLVL.